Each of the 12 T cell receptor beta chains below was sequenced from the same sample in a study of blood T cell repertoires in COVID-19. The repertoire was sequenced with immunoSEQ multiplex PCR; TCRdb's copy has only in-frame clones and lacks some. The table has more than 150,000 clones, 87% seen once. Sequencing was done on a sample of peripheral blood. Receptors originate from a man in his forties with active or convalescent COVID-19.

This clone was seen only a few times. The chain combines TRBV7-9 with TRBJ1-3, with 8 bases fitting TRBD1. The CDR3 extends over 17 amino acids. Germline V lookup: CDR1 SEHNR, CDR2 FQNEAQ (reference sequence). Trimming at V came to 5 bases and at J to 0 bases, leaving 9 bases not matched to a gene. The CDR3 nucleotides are TGTGCCAGCAGCCTCAGACAGGGGCCTTCCTCTGGAAACACCATATATTTT. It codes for CASSLRQGPSSGNTIYF.

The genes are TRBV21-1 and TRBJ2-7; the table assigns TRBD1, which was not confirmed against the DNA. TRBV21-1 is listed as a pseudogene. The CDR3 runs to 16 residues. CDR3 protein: CASSKELRGSFYEQYF. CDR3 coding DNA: TGTGCCAGCAGCAAAGAGCTAAGGGGATCCTTCTACGAGCAGTACTTC.

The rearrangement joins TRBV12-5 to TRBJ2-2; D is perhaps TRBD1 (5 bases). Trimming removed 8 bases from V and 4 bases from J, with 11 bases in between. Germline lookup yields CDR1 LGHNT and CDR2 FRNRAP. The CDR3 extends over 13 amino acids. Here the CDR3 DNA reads TGTGCTAGTAGGACACACCTCACCGGGGAGCTGTTTTTT. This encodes CASRTHLTGELFF.

The CDR3 nucleotides read TGTGCCATCAGTGGTGCCGGGGACTTCCGTTACACAGATACGCAGTATTTT. Its translation is CAISGAGDFRYTDTQYF. This chain joins TRBV10-3 and TRBJ2-3, with TRBD2 as a possible D gene (6 bases). V lost 4 bases to trimming and J lost 2 bases, with 19 bases between them. Germline CDR1 reads ENHRY; CDR2 reads SYGVKD. CDR3 length: 17 amino acids.

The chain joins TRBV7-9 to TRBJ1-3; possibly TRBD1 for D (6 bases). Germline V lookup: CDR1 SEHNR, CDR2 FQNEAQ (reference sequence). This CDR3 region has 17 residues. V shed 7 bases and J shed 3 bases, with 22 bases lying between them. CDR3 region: CASTTGLGRGSGNTIYF. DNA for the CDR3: TGTGCCAGCACGACCGGGTTGGGCAGGGGTAGTGGAAACACCATATATTTT.

The CDR3 DNA is TGTGCCAGTAGTCCCCGGACAGGGGGCTACACTGAAGCTTTCTTT. Translation gives CASSPRTGGYTEAFF. The chain employs TRBV19 and TRBJ1-1, with 11 bases lining up with TRBD1. Unmatched junction bases numbered 5, after V lost 5 bases and J lost 3 bases. This CDR3 is 15 amino acids long. The germline CDR1 and CDR2 sequences are LNHDA and SQIVND (reference sequence).

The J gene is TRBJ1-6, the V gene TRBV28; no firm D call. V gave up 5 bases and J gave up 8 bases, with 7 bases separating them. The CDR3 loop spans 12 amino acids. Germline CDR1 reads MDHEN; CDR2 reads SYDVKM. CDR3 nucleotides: TGTGCCAGCAGTCCCCCGTATTCACCCCTCCACTTT. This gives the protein CASSPPYSPLHF.

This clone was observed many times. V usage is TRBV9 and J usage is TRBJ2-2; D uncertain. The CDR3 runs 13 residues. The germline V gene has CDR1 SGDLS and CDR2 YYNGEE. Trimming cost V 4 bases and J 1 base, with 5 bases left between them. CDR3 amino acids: CASSLKNTGELFF. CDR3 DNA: TGTGCCAGCAGCCTAAAGAACACCGGGGAGCTGTTTTTT.

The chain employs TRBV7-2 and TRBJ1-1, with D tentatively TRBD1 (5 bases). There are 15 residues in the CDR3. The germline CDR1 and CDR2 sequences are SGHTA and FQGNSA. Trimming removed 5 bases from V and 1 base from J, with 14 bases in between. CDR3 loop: CASSPFNRRNTEAFF. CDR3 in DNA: TGTGCCAGCAGCCCGTTTAACAGGAGGAACACTGAAGCTTTCTTT.

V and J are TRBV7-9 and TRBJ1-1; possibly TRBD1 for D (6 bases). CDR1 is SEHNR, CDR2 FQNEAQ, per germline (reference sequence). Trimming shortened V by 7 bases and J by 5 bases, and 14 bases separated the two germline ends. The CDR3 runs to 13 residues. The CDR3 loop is CASKSGVRTEAFF. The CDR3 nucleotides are TGTGCCAGCAAATCAGGGGTTAGAACTGAAGCTTTCTTT. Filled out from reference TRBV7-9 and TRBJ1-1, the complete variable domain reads DTGVSQNPRHKITKRGQNVTFRCDPISEHNRLYWYRQTLGQGPEFLTYFQNEAQLEKSRLLSDRFSAERPKGSFSTLEIQRTEQGDSAMYLCASKSGVRTEAFFGQGTRLTVV.

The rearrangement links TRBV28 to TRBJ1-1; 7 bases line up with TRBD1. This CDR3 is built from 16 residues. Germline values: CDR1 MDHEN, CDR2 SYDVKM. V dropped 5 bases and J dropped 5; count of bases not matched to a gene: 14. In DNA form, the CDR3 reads TGTGCCAGCAGTCTCCTAGGGGGCTCCTCGAGTACTGAAGCTTTCTTT. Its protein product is CASSLLGGSSSTEAFF.

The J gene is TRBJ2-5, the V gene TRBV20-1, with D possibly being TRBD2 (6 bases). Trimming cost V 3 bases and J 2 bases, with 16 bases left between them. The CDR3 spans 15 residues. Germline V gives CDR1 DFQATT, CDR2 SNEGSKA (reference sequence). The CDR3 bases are TGCAGTGCTAGTCCCTATATTAGCGGACAAGAGACCCAGTACTTC. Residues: CSASPYISGQETQYF.